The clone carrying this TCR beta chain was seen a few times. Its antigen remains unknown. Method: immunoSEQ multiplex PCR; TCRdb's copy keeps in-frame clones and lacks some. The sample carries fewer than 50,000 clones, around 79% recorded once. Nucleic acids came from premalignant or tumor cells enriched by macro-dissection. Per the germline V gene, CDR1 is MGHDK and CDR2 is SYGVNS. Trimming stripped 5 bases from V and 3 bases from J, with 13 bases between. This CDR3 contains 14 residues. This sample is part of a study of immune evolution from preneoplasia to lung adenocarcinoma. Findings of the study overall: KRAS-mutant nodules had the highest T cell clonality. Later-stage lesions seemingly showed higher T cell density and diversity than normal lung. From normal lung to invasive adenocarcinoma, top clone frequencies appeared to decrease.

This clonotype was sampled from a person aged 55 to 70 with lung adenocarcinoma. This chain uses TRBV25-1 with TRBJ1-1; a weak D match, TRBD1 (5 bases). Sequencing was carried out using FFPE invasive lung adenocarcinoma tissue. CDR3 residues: CASSFPGRDTEAFF. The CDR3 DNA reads TGTGCCAGCAGTTTTCCAGGGAGGGACACTGAAGCTTTCTTT.